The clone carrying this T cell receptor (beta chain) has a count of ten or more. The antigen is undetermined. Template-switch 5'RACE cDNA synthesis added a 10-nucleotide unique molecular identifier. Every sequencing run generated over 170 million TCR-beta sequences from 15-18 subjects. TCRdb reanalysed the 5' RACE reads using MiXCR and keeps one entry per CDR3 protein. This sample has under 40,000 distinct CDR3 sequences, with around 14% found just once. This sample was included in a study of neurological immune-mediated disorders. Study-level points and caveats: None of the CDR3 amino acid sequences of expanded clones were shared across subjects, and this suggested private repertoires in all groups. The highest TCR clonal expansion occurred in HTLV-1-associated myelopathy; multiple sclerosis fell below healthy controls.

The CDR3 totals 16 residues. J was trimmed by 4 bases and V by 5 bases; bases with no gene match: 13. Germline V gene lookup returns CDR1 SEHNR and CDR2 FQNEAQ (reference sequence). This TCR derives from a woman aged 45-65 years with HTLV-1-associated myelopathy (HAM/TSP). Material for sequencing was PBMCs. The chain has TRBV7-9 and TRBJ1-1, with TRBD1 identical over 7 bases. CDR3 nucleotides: TGTGCCAGCAGCCCCCCGGGTTTGGCAGGGGGCACTGAAGCTTTCTTT. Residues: CASSPPGLAGGTEAFF. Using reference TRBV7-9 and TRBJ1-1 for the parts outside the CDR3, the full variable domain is DTGVSQNPRHKITKRGQNVTFRCDPISEHNRLYWYRQTLGQGPEFLTYFQNEAQLEKSRLLSDRFSAERPKGSFSTLEIQRTEQGDSAMYLCASSPPGLAGGTEAFFGQGTRLTVV.